The 16 T cell receptor beta chains in this list originate from one sample, sequenced in a study of blood T cell repertoires in COVID-19. The repertoire was sequenced with immunoSEQ multiplex PCR; TCRdb's copy has only in-frame clones and lacks some. The sample has approximately 190,000 clones, about nine tenths seen once; the top ten hold nearly 0.55%. Sample: peripheral blood. The origin of the receptors is a man aged 50 to 60 with acute or convalescent COVID-19.

The chain carries TRBV9 and TRBJ1-4, with 8 bases identical to TRBD1. Germline CDR1 reads SGDLS; CDR2 reads YYNGEE. J was trimmed by 5 bases and V by 3 bases; bases with no gene match: 3. This CDR3 is 14 amino acids long. Here the CDR3 reads CASSDDRGNEKLFF. For the CDR3, the DNA is TGTGCCAGCAGCGATGACAGGGGCAATGAAAAACTGTTTTTT. Drawing the rest from reference TRBV9 and TRBJ1-4, the complete variable domain is DSGVTQTPKHLITATGQRVTLRCSPRSGDLSVYWYQQSLDQGLQFLIQYYNGEERAKGNILERFSAQQFPDLHSELNLSSLELGDSALYFCASSDDRGNEKLFFGSGTQLSVL.

The rearrangement uses TRBV28 and TRBJ2-1, with 8 bases that match TRBD2. This CDR3 region has 15 residues. Losses at the gene ends were 2 bases for V and 7 bases for J; bases not matched to a gene: 7. Germline CDR1 MDHEN, CDR2 SYDVKM. The CDR3 region is CASSLIGGGNNEQFF. For the CDR3, the DNA is TGTGCCAGCAGTTTAATTGGCGGGGGGAATAATGAGCAGTTCTTC.

This clone was seen a few times. The chain is built from TRBV5-8 and TRBJ1-5; 9 positions match TRBD1. In germline, CDR1 is SGHTS, CDR2 YDEGEE. With V trimmed by 6 bases and J by 4 bases, 8 bases remained unmatched. This CDR3 has 15 residues. CDR3 DNA: TGTGCCAGCAACAGGGGACAGGGCCGGAATCAGCCCCAGCATTTT. This encodes CASNRGQGRNQPQHF. The whole variable domain, filled in from reference TRBV5-8 and TRBJ1-5, reads EAGVTQSPTHLIKTRGQQATLRCSPISGHTSVYWYQQALGLGLQFLLWYDEGEERNRGNFPPRFSGRQFPNYSSELNVNALELEDSALYLCASNRGQGRNQPQHFGDGTRLSIL.

This rearrangement joins TRBV27 to TRBJ2-3, with D possibly TRBD2 on 6 matching bases. V was clipped by 3 bases and J by 6 bases, with 13 bases between them. From germline, CDR1 is MNHEY and CDR2 SMNVEV (reference sequence). CDR3 size: 14 residues. The CDR3 DNA reads TGTGCCAGCAGTTTTGGGACTCCCCCGGATACGCAGTATTTT. This gives the protein CASSFGTPPDTQYF.

The V call is TRBV9, the J call TRBJ2-3; the D gene is possibly TRBD1 (5 bases). CDR1 SGDLS and CDR2 YYNGEE come from the germline V gene. The length of the CDR3 is 13 residues. The V end lost 3 bases, the J end lost 4 bases, and 9 bases lay between the germline ends. The CDR3 DNA follows: TGTGCCAGCAGCGCCGACAGTGCAGATACGCAGTATTTT. The encoded protein is CASSADSADTQYF.

This rearrangement joins TRBV7-9 to TRBJ2-1; 11 bases are a match to TRBD2. The germline V gene encodes CDR1 SEHNR and CDR2 FQNEAQ (reference sequence). This CDR3 region has 15 residues. Unmatched junction bases numbered 9, after V lost 5 bases and J lost 9 bases. CDR3 sequence: CASSHIWGTSGEQFF. Here the CDR3 DNA reads TGTGCCAGCAGCCATATATGGGGGACTAGCGGTGAGCAGTTCTTC.

This chain uses TRBV3-1 (or the pseudogene TRBV3-2) with TRBJ2-3; TRBD1 agrees at 9 bases. The CDR3 totals 18 residues. The V and J ends lost 2 bases and 4 bases, in that order; junction bases with no gene match: 13. Germline V lookup: CDR1 LGHDT, CDR2 YNNKEL (reference sequence). CDR3 region: CASSQSRDRVPPADTQYF. CDR3 nucleotide sequence: TGTGCCAGCAGCCAATCCCGGGACAGGGTACCACCCGCAGATACGCAGTATTTT.

V gene TRBV7-9 combines with J gene TRBJ1-3, with TRBD1 as a possible D gene (5 bases). This CDR3 is 14 amino acids long. The germline V gene encodes CDR1 SEHNR and CDR2 FQNEAQ (reference sequence). V shed 8 bases and J shed 0 bases, with 11 bases lying between them. The CDR3 region is CASPDTLSGNTIYF. The CDR3 DNA is TGTGCCAGCCCGGACACCCTCTCTGGAAACACCATATATTTT.

The chain combines TRBV6-1 with TRBJ2-7; the D gene is possibly TRBD2 (5 bases). The CDR3 extends over 13 amino acids. Per germline, CDR1 MNHNS and CDR2 SASEGT. The ends were cut back, 2 bases at V and 3 bases at J, with 8 bases in the middle. Written as DNA, the CDR3 is TGTGCCAGCAGTGAATACGGGGACTACGAGCAGTACGTC. Its translation: CASSEYGDYEQYV.

This rearrangement joins TRBV2 to TRBJ1-3; 8 bases fit TRBD1. With 8 bases clipped from V and 2 bases from J, the junction kept 5 bases outside the gene matches. The CDR3 is 14 amino acids. The germline gives CDR1 SNHLY, CDR2 FYNNEI. The CDR3 here is CASYRGATGNTIYF. In nucleotides, the CDR3 is TGTGCCAGCTACAGGGGGGCTACTGGAAACACCATATATTTT.

The V call is TRBV7-3, the J call TRBJ2-1, with a tentative D call TRBD2 (6 bases). The CDR3 totals 13 residues. From germline, CDR1 is SGHTA and CDR2 FQGTGA. Trimming took 5 bases from V and 7 from J, leaving 12 bases between them. In nucleotides, the CDR3 is TGTGCCAGCAGCCCCCGGGGGATAAATGAGCAGTTCTTC. Its translation: CASSPRGINEQFF.

The chain recombines TRBV28 with TRBJ1-4, with 7 bases that match TRBD1. Germline CDR1 is MDHEN and CDR2 is SYDVKM. This CDR3 has 15 amino acids. The V segment lost 3 bases and the J segment 5 bases; nucleotides outside the gene matches: 6. The CDR3 reads CASSLSGTANEKLFF. The DNA for the CDR3 is TGTGCCAGCAGTTTGTCCGGGACAGCGAATGAAAAACTGTTTTTT.

This chain connects TRBV11-2 to TRBJ1-4, with D perhaps matching TRBD1 (5 bases). Germline V CDR1 and CDR2: SGHAT, FQNNGV. The CDR3 has 14 residues. V shed 1 base and J shed 8 bases, with 11 bases lying between them. Here the CDR3 DNA reads TGTGCCAGCAGCTTAGGACAGTATCGCGAAAAACTGTTTTTT. Translating it yields CASSLGQYREKLFF. Variable domain in full (rest from reference TRBV11-2 and TRBJ1-4): EAGVAQSPRYKIIEKRQSVAFWCNPISGHATLYWYQQILGQGPKLLIQFQNNGVVDDSQLPKDRFSAERLKGVDSTLKIQPAKLEDSAVYLCASSLGQYREKLFFGSGTQLSVL.

The V and J genes are TRBV12-1 and TRBJ1-2; the table's TRBD1 call for D was not verified on the DNA. TRBV12-1 is marked as a pseudogene. This CDR3 spans 18 amino acids. The CDR3 sequence is CASSVGQLYNPVMNGYTF. The CDR3 region has the DNA TGTGCCAGCAGCGTAGGACAGCTGTATAACCCTGTAATGAATGGCTACACCTTC.

The chain is built from TRBV27 and TRBJ2-3, with 7 bases that match TRBD2. V shed 4 bases, J shed 4 bases, and the junction held 11 bases outside the gene matches. The CDR3 has 16 amino acids. Germline V gene sequence: CDR1 MNHEY, CDR2 SMNVEV (reference sequence). CDR3 DNA sequence: TGTGCCAGCAGTTCCTACGACGCGGGAGTGTCAGATACGCAGTATTTT. Translation gives CASSSYDAGVSDTQYF.

V usage is TRBV27 and J usage is TRBJ2-3, with D possibly matching TRBD2 (5 bases). The CDR3 spans 16 residues. The germline gives CDR1 MNHEY, CDR2 SMNVEV (reference sequence). Trimming pared 6 bases from V and 2 bases from J, leaving 18 bases between. CDR3 bases: TGTGCCAGCAGCTCCCGAGCGGTTCGGGCCACAGATACGCAGTATTTT. It specifies CASSSRAVRATDTQYF.